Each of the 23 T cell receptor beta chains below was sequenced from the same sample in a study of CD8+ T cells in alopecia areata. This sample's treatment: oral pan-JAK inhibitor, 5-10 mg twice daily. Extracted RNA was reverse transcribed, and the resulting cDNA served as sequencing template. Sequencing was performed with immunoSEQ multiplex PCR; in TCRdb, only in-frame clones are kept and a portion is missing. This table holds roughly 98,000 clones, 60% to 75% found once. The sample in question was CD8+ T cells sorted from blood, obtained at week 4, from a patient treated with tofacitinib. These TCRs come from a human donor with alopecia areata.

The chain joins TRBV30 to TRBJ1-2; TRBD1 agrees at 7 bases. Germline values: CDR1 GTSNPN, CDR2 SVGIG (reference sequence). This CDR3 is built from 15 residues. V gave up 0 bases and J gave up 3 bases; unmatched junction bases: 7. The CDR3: CAWSVSVTGHYGYTF. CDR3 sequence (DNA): TGTGCCTGGAGTGTATCTGTGACAGGGCACTATGGCTACACCTTC.

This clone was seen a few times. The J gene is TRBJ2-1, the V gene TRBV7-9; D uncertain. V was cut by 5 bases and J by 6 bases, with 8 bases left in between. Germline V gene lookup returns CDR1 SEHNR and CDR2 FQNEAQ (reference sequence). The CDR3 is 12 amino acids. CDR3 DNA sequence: TGTGCCAGCAGCCAAGTCCGCAATGAGCAGTTCTTC. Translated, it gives CASSQVRNEQFF.

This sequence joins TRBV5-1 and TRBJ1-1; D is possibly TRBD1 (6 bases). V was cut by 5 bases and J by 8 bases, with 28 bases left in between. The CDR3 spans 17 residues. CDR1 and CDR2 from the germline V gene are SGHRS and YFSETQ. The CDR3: CASSNTGIATLNGEAFF. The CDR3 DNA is TGCGCCAGCAGTAATACAGGGATTGCCACTCTGAATGGGGAAGCTTTCTTT.

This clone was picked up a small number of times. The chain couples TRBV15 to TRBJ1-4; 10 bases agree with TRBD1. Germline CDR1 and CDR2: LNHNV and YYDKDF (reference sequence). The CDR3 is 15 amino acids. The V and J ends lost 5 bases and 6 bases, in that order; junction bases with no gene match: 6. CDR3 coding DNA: TGTGCCACCAGCGCGGGACAGGGGACTTATGAAAAACTGTTTTTT. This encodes CATSAGQGTYEKLFF.

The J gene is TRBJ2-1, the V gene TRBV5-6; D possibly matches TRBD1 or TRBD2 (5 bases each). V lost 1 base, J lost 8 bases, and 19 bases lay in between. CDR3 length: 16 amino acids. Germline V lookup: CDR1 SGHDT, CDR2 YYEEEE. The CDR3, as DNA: TGTGCCAGCAGCTTGACTCCTCGCGGGTTAGGGGATGAGCAGTTCTTC. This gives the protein CASSLTPRGLGDEQFF.

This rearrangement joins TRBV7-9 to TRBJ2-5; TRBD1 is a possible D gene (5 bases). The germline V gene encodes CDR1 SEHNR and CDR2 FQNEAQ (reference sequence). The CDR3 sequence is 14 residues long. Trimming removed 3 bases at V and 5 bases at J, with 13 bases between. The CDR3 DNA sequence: TGTGCCAGCAGCTTGTATCAGGGTCCGGAGACCCAGTACTTC. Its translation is CASSLYQGPETQYF.

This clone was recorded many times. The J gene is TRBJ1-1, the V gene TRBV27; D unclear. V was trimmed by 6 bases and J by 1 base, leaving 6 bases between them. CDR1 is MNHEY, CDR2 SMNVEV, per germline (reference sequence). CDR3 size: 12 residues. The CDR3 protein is CASRRGNTEAFF. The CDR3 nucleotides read TGTGCCAGCAGACGGGGGAACACTGAAGCTTTCTTT.

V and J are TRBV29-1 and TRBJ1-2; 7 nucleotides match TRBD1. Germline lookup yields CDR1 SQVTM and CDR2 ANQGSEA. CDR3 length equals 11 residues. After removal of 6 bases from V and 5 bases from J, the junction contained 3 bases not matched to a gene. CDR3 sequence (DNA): TGCAGCGTCGGGACAGTTTATGGCTACACCTTC. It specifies CSVGTVYGYTF.

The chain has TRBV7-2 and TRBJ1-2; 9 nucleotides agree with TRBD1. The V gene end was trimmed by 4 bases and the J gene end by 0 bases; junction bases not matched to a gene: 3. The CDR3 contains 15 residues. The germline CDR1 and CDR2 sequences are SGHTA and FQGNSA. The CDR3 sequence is CASSSDRGANYGYTF. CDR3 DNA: TGTGCCAGCAGCTCGGACAGGGGCGCTAACTATGGCTACACCTTC. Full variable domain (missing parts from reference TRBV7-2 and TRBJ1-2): GAGVSQSPSNKVTEKGKDVELRCDPISGHTALYWYRQSLGQGLEFLIYFQGNSAPDKSGLPSDRFSAERTGGSVSTLTIQRTQQEDSAVYLCASSSDRGANYGYTFGSGTRLTVV.

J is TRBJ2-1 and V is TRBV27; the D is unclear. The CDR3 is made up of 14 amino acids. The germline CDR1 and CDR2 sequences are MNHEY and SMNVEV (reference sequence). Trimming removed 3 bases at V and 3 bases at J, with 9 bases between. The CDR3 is CASSFLGDYNEQFF. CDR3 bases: TGTGCCAGCAGTTTCCTAGGAGACTACAATGAGCAGTTCTTC.

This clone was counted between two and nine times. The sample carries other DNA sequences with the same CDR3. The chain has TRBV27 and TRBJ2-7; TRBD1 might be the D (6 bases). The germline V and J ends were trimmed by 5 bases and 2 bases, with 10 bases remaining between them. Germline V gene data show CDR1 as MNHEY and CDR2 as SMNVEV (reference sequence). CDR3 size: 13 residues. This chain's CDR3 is CASSLGQTYEQYF. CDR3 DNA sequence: TGTGCCAGCAGTCTTGGACAGACCTACGAGCAGTACTTC.

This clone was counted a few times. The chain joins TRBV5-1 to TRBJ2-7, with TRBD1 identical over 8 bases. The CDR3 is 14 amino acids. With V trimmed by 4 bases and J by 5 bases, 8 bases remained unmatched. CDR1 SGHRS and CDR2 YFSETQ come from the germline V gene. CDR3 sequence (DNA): TGCGCCAGCAGCCGGTCAGGGGGCATCAACGAGCAGTACTTC. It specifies CASSRSGGINEQYF.

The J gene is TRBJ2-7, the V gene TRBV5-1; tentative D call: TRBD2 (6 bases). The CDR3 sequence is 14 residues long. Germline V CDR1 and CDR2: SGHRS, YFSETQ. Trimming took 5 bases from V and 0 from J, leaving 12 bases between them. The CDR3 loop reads CASRGVGSSYEQYF. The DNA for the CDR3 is TGCGCCAGCAGGGGCGTCGGGAGCTCCTACGAGCAGTACTTC.

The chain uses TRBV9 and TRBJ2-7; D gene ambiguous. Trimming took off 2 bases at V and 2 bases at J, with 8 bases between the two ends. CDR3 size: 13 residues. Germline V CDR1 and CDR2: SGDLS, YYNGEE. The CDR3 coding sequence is TGTGCCAGCAGCGTGGAAGAGACCTACGAGCAGTACTTC. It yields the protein CASSVEETYEQYF.

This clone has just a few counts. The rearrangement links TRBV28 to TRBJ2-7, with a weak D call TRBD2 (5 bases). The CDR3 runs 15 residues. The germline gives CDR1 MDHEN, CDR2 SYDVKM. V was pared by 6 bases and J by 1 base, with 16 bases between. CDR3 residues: CASRPTTGVSYEQYF. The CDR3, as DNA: TGTGCCAGCAGACCTACCACCGGGGTATCCTACGAGCAGTACTTC.

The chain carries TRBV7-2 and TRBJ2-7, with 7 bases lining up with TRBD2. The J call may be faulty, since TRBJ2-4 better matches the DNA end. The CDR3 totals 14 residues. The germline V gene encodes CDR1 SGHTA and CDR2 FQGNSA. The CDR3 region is CASTPDPGGNIQYF. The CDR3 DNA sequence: TGTGCCAGCACCCCCGATCCGGGGGGAAACATTCAGTACTTC.

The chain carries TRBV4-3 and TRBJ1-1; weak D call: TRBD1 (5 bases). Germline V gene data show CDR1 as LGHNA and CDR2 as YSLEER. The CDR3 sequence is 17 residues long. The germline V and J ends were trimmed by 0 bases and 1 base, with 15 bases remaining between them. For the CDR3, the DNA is TGCGCCAGCAGCCAAGACGGCATCGGGGCGGGGAACACTGAAGCTTTCTTT. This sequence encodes CASSQDGIGAGNTEAFF.

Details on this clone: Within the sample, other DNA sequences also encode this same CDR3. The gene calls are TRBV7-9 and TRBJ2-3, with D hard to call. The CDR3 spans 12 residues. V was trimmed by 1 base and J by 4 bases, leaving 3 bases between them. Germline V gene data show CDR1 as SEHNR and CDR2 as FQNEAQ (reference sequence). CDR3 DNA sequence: TGTGCCAGCAGCTTAGGCCCAGATACGCAGTATTTT. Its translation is CASSLGPDTQYF. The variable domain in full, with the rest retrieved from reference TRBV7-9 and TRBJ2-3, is DTGVSQNPRHKITKRGQNVTFRCDPISEHNRLYWYRQTLGQGPEFLTYFQNEAQLEKSRLLSDRFSAERPKGSFSTLEIQRTEQGDSAMYLCASSLGPDTQYFGPGTRLTVL.

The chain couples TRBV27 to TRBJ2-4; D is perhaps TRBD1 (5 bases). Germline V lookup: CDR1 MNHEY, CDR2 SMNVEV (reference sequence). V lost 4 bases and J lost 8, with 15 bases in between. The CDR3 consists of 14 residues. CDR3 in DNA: TGTGCCAGCAGTTCCCCGACAGAGGCGGACATTCAGTACTTC. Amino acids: CASSSPTEADIQYF.

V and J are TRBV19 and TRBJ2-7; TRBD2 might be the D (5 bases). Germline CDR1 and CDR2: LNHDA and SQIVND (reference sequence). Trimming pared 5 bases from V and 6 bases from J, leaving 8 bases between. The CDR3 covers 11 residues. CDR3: CASSVGVEQYF. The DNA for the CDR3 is TGTGCCAGTAGTGTGGGAGTCGAGCAGTACTTC.

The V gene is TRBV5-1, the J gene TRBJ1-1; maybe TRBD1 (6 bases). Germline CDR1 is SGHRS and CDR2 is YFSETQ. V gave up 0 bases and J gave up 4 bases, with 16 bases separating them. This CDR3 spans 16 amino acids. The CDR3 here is CASSLAAGVGVTEAFF. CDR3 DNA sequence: TGCGCCAGCAGCTTGGCGGCAGGGGTAGGAGTCACTGAAGCTTTCTTT.

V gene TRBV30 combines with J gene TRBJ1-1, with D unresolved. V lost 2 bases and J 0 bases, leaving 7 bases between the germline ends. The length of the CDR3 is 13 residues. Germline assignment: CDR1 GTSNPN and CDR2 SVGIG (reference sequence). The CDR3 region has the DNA TGTGCCTGGAGTACCGGCATGAACACTGAAGCTTTCTTT. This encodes CAWSTGMNTEAFF.

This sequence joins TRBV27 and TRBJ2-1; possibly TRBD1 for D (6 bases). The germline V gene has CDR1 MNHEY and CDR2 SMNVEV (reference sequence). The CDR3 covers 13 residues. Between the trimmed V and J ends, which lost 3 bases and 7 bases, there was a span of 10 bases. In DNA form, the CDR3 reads TGTGCCAGCAGTTTTTGGCAGGGGAATGAGCAGTTCTTC. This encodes CASSFWQGNEQFF.